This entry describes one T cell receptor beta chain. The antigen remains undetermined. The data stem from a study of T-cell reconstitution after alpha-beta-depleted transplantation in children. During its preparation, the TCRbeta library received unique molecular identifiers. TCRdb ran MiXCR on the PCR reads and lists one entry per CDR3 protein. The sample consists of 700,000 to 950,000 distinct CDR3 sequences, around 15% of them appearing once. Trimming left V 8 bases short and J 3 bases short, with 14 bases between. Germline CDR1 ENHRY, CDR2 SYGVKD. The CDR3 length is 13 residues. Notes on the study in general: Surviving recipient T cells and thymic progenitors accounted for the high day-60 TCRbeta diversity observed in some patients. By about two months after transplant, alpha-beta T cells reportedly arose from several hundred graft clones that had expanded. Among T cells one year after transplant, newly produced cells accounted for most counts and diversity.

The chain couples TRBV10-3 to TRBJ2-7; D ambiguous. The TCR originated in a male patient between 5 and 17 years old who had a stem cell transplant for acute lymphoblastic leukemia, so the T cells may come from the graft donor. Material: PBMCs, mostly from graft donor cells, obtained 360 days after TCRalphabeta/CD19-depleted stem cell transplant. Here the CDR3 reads CAIGVNNDYEQYF. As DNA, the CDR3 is TGTGCCATCGGGGTTAATAACGACTACGAGCAGTACTTC.